The rows below give T cell receptor beta chains drawn from one sample of a study of CD8 T cells in Susac syndrome. TCRdb reprocessed the immunoSEQ multiplex PCR reads via MiXCR and lists one record per CDR3 protein. The sample holds about 90,000 distinct CDR3 sequences, approximately 96% seen once. Sequencing input: CD8+ T cells from PBMCs. These receptors were obtained from a human donor with Susac syndrome. CDR3s leave out the opening cysteine and the closing phenylalanine or tryptophan. Fields, in order: V gene, J gene, clone size, CDR3 protein. Only part of the rows carry a size: once, few, many, or a class if the clone is expanded.

>TRBV6-5|TRBJ2-2|once
ASSSPGPGELF
>TRBV5-4|TRBJ2-3|.
ASSLWDRRGAYTQY
>TRBV2|TRBJ2-7|once
ASSDEGEEQY
>TRBV6-1|TRBJ2-2|.
ASSEGGLAGGPNTGELF
>TRBV7-9|TRBJ2-5|.
ASSLSSGGSETQY
>TRBV20-1|TRBJ2-1|.
SATSLAGSYNEQF
>TRBV3-1|TRBJ1-2|.
ASSQDSLGVYGYT
>TRBV29-1|TRBJ1-1|once
SVEWAEEAF
>TRBV6-2/TRBV6-3|TRBJ2-5|.
ASWGGWGETQY
>TRBV28|TRBJ2-1|once
ASSFRTGIDEQF
>TRBV13|TRBJ2-7|once
ASSHWTGGTYEQY
>TRBV10-3|TRBJ1-2|.
AITRTGVSGGYT
>TRBV27|TRBJ2-3|.
ASTSGTADASTDTQY
>TRBV20-1|TRBJ2-7|.
SASRTSGGRYEQY
>TRBV6-6|TRBJ1-5|.
ASSNLREEPQH
>TRBV30|TRBJ2-7|.
AWNLLGGYEQY
>TRBV24-1|TRBJ2-5|.
ATSDKETQY
>TRBV5-1|TRBJ2-7|.
ASSLSGTGLNEQY
>TRBV6-5|TRBJ2-2|.
ASSYLGGTGELF
>TRBV12-3/TRBV12-4|TRBJ1-2|.
ASSPFDADYGYT
>TRBV14|TRBJ2-7|.
ASSQFDLSYEQY
>TRBV20-1|TRBJ2-7|.
SAPGGGVSSYEQY
>TRBV27|TRBJ2-1|.
ASSLPGTGVSEQF
>TRBV20-1|TRBJ2-5|.
SALESVATQY
>TRBV12-3/TRBV12-4|TRBJ2-7|.
ASTGGRNYEQY
>TRBV5-4|TRBJ2-3|.
ASTQPGQGTDTQY
>TRBV18|TRBJ2-1|.
ASSPMGLKEGEQF
>TRBV30|TRBJ1-3|.
AWNSGNTIY
>TRBV20-1|TRBJ1-2|.
SAQARGSLYGYT
>TRBV7-9|TRBJ2-7|once
ASSSRASYEQY
>TRBV29-1|TRBJ1-1|.
SVFTPDSNTEAF
>TRBV5-1|TRBJ1-6|.
ASSSADRENSPLH
>TRBV6-5|TRBJ1-1|.
ASSYWGRVNEAF
>TRBV20-1|TRBJ2-1|.
SASDNRPGEQF
>TRBV30|TRBJ1-4|.
AWSVKSVEKLF
>TRBV5-1|TRBJ2-7|.
ASSLQGAPELEQY
>TRBV10-3|TRBJ2-1|once
AISEDRGRGNEQF
>TRBV20-1|TRBJ2-7|.
SARDLGTAYEGYEQY
>TRBV9|TRBJ1-2|.
ASSEGGASNYGYT
>TRBV12-3/TRBV12-4|TRBJ1-1|.
ASSPRSGLMNTEAF
>TRBV7-7|TRBJ2-2|.
ASSLTLRATTNTGELF
>TRBV3-1|TRBJ1-2|few
ASSQDGPQAAYGYT
>TRBV28|TRBJ2-7|.
ASSPPTSYEQY
>TRBV19|TRBJ2-3|.
ASSPWTGGFADTQY